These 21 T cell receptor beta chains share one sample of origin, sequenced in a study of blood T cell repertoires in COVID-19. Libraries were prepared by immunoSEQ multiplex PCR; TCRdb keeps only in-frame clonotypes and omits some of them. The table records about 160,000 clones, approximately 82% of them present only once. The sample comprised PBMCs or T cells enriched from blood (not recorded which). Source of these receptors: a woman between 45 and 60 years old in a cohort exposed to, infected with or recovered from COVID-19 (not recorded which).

The CDR3 sequence is CASSRTGEDNSPLHF. The CDR3 DNA is TGTGCCAGCAGCCGGACAGGAGAAGATAATTCACCCCTCCACTTT. This sequence joins TRBV9 and TRBJ1-6, with TRBD1 identical over 7 bases. V gave up 4 bases and J gave up 5 bases; unmatched junction bases: 6. Germline CDR1 and CDR2: SGDLS and YYNGEE. CDR3 length equals 15 residues. The variable domain in full, completed from reference TRBV9 and TRBJ1-6, reads DSGVTQTPKHLITATGQRVTLRCSPRSGDLSVYWYQQSLDQGLQFLIQYYNGEERAKGNILERFSAQQFPDLHSELNLSSLELGDSALYFCASSRTGEDNSPLHFGNGTRLTVT.

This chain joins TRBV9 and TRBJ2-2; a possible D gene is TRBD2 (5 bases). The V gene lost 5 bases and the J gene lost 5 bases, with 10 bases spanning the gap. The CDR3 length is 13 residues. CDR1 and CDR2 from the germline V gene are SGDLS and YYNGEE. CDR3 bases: TGTGCCAGCAGTGTCCGCGGGACCGGGGAGCTGTTTTTT. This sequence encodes CASSVRGTGELFF. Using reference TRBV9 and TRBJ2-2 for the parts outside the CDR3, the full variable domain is DSGVTQTPKHLITATGQRVTLRCSPRSGDLSVYWYQQSLDQGLQFLIQYYNGEERAKGNILERFSAQQFPDLHSELNLSSLELGDSALYFCASSVRGTGELFFGEGSRLTVL.

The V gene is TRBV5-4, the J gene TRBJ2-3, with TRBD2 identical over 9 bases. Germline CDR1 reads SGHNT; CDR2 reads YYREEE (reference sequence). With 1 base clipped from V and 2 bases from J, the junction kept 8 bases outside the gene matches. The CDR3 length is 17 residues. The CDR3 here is CASSLLGAGGITDTQYF. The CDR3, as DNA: TGTGCCAGCAGCTTGCTTGGAGCGGGAGGAATCACAGATACGCAGTATTTT.

The CDR3 here is CASSLSRGTGELFF. In DNA form, the CDR3 reads TGTGCCAGCAGCTTATCGAGAGGAACCGGGGAGCTGTTTTTT. The rearrangement links TRBV11-3 to TRBJ2-2; no definite D call. From germline, CDR1 is SGHNT and CDR2 YENEEA. This CDR3 contains 14 residues. V shed 2 bases and J shed 5 bases, with 9 bases lying between them.

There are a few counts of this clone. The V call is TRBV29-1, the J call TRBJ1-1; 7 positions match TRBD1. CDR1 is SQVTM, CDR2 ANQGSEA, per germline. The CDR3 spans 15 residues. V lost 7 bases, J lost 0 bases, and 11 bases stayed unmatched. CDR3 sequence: CSAIASGQLNTEAFF. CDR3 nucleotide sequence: TGCAGCGCCATCGCGTCGGGACAGCTGAACACTGAAGCTTTCTTT.

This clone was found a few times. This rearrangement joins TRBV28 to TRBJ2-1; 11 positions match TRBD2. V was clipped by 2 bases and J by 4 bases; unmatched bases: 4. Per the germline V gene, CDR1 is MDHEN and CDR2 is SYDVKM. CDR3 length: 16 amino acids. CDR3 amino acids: CASSLTGLAEYNEQFF. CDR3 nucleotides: TGTGCCAGCAGTTTAACGGGACTAGCGGAGTACAATGAGCAGTTCTTC.

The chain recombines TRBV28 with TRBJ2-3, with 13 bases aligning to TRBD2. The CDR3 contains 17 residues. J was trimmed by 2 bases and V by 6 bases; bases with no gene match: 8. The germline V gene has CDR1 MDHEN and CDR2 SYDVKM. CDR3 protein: CASSPPGLAGVTDTQYF. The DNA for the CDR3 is TGTGCCAGCAGCCCTCCTGGACTAGCGGGAGTCACAGATACGCAGTATTTT.

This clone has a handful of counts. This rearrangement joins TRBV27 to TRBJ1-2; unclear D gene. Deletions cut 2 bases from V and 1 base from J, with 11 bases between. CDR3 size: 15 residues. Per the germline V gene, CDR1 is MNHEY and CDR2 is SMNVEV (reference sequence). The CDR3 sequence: CASSLNGPDNYGYTF. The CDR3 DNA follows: TGTGCCAGCAGTTTAAATGGGCCCGATAACTATGGCTACACCTTC.

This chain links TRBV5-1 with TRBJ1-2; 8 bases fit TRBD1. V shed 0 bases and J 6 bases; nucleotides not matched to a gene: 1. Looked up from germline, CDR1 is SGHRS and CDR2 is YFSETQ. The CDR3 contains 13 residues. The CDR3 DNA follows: TGCGCCAGCAGCTTGGGACAGGGGAATGGCTACACCTTC. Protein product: CASSLGQGNGYTF.

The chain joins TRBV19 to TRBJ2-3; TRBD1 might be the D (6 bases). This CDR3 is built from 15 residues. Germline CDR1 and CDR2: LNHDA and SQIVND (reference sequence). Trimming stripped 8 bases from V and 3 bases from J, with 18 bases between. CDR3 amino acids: CASGAQGLKTDTQYF. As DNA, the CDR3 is TGTGCCAGTGGGGCCCAGGGGCTTAAGACAGATACGCAGTATTTT.

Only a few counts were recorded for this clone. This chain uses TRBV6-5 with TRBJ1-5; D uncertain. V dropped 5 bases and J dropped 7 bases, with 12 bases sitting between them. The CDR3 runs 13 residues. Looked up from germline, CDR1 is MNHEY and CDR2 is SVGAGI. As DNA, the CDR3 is TGTGCCAGCAGTCAGGAGGTCAGGCAGCCCCAGCATTTT. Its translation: CASSQEVRQPQHF.

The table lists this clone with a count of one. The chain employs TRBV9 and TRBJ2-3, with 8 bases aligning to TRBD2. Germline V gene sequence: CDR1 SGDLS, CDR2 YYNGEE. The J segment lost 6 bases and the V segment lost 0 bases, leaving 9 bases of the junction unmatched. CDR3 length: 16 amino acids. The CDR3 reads CASSVGTSGIPDTQYF. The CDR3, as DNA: TGTGCCAGCAGCGTAGGTACTAGCGGAATTCCCGATACGCAGTATTTT.

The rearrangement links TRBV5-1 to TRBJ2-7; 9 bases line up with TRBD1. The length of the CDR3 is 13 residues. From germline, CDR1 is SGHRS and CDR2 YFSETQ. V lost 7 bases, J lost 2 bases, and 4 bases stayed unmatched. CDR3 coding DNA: TGCGCCAGCGCCCGGACAGGGGCCTACGAGCAGTACTTC. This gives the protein CASARTGAYEQYF.

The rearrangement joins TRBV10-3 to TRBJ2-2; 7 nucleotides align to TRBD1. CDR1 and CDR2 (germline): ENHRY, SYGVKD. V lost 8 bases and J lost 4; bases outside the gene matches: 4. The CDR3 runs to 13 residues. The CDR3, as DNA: TGTGCCATCGCAGGGGGTCGCACCGGGGAGCTGTTTTTT. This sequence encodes CAIAGGRTGELFF.

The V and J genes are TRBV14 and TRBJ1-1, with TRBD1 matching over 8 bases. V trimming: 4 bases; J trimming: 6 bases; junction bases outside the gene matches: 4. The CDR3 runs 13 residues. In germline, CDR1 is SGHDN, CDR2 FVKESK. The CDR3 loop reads CASSPRGRAEAFF. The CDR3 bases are TGTGCCAGCAGCCCCAGGGGGCGGGCTGAAGCTTTCTTT.

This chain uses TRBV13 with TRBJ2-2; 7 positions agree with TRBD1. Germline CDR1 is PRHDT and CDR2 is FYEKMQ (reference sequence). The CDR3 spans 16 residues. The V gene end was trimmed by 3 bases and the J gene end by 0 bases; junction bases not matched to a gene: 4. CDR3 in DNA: TGTGCCAGCAGCTTTCACAGGGGCGCGAACACCGGGGAGCTGTTTTTT. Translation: CASSFHRGANTGELFF.

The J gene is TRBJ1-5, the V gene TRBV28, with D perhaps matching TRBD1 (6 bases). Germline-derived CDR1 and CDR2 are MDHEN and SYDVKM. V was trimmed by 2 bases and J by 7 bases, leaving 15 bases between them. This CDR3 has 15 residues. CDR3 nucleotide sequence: TGTGCCAGCAGTTTAGGTGGACAGTCAGGGCAGCCCCAGCATTTT. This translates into CASSLGGQSGQPQHF.

The CDR3 region is CASSSTGSVGSPLHF. CDR3 nucleotides: TGTGCCAGCTCTTCGACAGGATCTGTTGGTTCACCCCTCCACTTT. The chain links TRBV18 to TRBJ1-6; a possible D gene is TRBD1 (6 bases). CDR1 and CDR2 (germline): KGHSH, LQKENI. Trimming removed 6 bases from V and 9 bases from J, with 18 bases in between. The CDR3 extends over 15 amino acids. The variable domain in full, completed from reference TRBV18 and TRBJ1-6, reads NAGVMQNPRHLVRRRGQEARLRCSPMKGHSHVYWYRQLPEEGLKFMVYLQKENIIDESGMPKERFSAEFPKEGPSILRIQQVVRGDSAAYFCASSSTGSVGSPLHFGNGTRLTVT.

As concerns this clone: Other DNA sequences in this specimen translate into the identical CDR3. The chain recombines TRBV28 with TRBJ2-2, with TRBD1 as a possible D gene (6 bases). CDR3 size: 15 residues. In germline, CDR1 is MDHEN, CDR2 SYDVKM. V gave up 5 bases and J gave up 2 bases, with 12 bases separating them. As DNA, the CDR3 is TGTGCCAGCAGTACCAGGGGTATAAACACCGGGGAGCTGTTTTTT. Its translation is CASSTRGINTGELFF. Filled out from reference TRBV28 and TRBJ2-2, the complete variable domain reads DVKVTQSSRYLVKRTGEKVFLECVQDMDHENMFWYRQDPGLGLRLIYFSYDVKMKEKGDIPEGYSVSREKKERFSLILESASTNQTSMYLCASSTRGINTGELFFGEGSRLTVL.

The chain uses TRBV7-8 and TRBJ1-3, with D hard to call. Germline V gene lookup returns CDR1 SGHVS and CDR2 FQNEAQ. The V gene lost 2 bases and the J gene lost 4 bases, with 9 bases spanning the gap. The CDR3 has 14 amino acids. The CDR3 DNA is TGTGCCAGCAGCTTACGGGAGGGAGGAAACACCATATATTTT. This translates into CASSLREGGNTIYF.

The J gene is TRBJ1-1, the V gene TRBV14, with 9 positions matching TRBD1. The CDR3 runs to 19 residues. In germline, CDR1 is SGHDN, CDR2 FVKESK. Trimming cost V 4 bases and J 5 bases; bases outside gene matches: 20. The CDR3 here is CASSPYRGRSHSGGTEAFF. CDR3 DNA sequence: TGTGCCAGCAGCCCTTACAGGGGGCGCTCACATTCGGGAGGTACTGAAGCTTTCTTT.